A selection of T cell receptor beta chains follows, all from one sample in a study of shared clonotypes between healthy human individuals. The table came from immunoSEQ multiplex PCR; TCRdb's copy has only in-frame clones and leaves some out. The table includes roughly 510,000 clones, 60% to 80% detected once. Material: PBMCs. The receptor source for this set is a woman in her 40s in good health. Some clones in this sample may be carry-over from other donors' samples. CDR3s include the opening cysteine and the closing phenylalanine or tryptophan. The D gene is left open where the match is weak. Clone sizes are given selectively: once, few, many, or a class where the clone is expanded.

J gene: TRBJ2-1
D gene: -
V gene: TRBV14
CDR3 length: 13
clone size: -
CDR3 protein: CASSQRPRAGQFF
CDR3 DNA: TGTGCCAGCAGCCAACGGCCCCGGGCGGGGCAGTTCTTC

J gene: TRBJ2-1
D gene: TRBD2
V gene: TRBV18
CDR3 length: 15
clone size: -
CDR3 protein: CASSPTRGRASEQFF
CDR3 DNA: TGTGCCAGCTCACCAACTCGCGGGAGGGCCTCTGAGCAGTTCTTC

J gene: TRBJ2-1
D gene: -
V gene: TRBV6-5
CDR3 length: 11
clone size: -
CDR3 protein: CASSRYHEQFF
CDR3 DNA: TGTGCCAGCAGCCGATACCATGAGCAGTTCTTC

J gene: TRBJ1-5
D gene: -
V gene: TRBV6-5
CDR3 length: 12
clone size: -
CDR3 protein: CASSSSGEPQHF
CDR3 DNA: TGTGCCAGCAGTTCCTCGGGGGAGCCCCAGCATTTT

J gene: TRBJ2-1
D gene: -
V gene: TRBV5-6
CDR3 length: 15
clone size: many
CDR3 protein: CASSIRTGGDNEQFF
CDR3 DNA: TGTGCCAGCAGCATACGGACAGGAGGGGACAATGAGCAGTTCTTC

J gene: TRBJ1-5
D gene: TRBD1
V gene: TRBV18
CDR3 length: 16
clone size: -
CDR3 protein: CASSPAGTGGNQPQHF
CDR3 DNA: TGTGCCAGCTCACCCGCCGGGACAGGGGGCAATCAGCCCCAGCATTTT

J gene: TRBJ2-2
D gene: TRBD2
V gene: TRBV4-1
CDR3 length: 15
clone size: -
CDR3 protein: CASSLLLAGNGELFF
CDR3 DNA: TGCGCCAGCAGCCTTTTACTAGCGGGGAACGGGGAGCTGTTTTTT

J gene: TRBJ2-1
D gene: -
V gene: TRBV5-1
CDR3 length: 14
clone size: -
CDR3 protein: CASSAGTAYNEQFF
CDR3 DNA: TGCGCCAGCAGCGCAGGGACGGCCTACAATGAGCAGTTCTTC

J gene: TRBJ2-1
D gene: TRBD2
V gene: TRBV5-1
CDR3 length: 18
clone size: -
CDR3 protein: CASSPSGLHASSYNEQFF
CDR3 DNA: TGCGCCAGCAGCCCGTCGGGACTACATGCGAGCTCCTACAATGAGCAGTTCTTC

J gene: TRBJ1-5
D gene: -
V gene: TRBV10-3
CDR3 length: 16
clone size: once
CDR3 protein: CAISEVDGYSNQPQHF
CDR3 DNA: TGTGCCATCAGTGAGGTCGACGGCTATAGCAATCAGCCCCAGCATTTT

J gene: TRBJ1-5
D gene: TRBD1
V gene: TRBV19
CDR3 length: 13
clone size: -
CDR3 protein: CASSQGVDQPQHF
CDR3 DNA: TGTGCCAGTAGTCAGGGGGTGGATCAGCCCCAGCATTTT

J gene: TRBJ2-7
D gene: TRBD2
V gene: TRBV19
CDR3 length: 15
clone size: -
CDR3 protein: CASQKGTSGSYEQYF
CDR3 DNA: TGTGCCAGCCAAAAAGGGACTAGCGGTTCCTACGAGCAGTACTTC

J gene: TRBJ2-1
D gene: TRBD2
V gene: TRBV2
CDR3 length: 15
clone size: -
CDR3 protein: CASRSLAGDYNEQFF
CDR3 DNA: TGTGCCAGCAGGTCGCTAGCGGGAGACTACAATGAGCAGTTCTTC

J gene: TRBJ2-3
D gene: TRBD2
V gene: TRBV19
CDR3 length: 15
clone size: -
CDR3 protein: CASTKRGEGTDTQYF
CDR3 DNA: TGTGCCAGTACCAAGCGGGGAGAAGGCACAGATACGCAGTATTTT

J gene: TRBJ1-2
D gene: -
V gene: TRBV7-6
CDR3 length: 14
clone size: -
CDR3 protein: CASSPVAGAYGYTF
CDR3 DNA: TGTGCCAGCAGCCCTGTAGCAGGGGCTTATGGCTACACCTTC

J gene: TRBJ2-1
D gene: TRBD1
V gene: TRBV29-1
CDR3 length: 16
clone size: few
CDR3 protein: CSVVGAGGFSYNEQFF
CDR3 DNA: TGCAGCGTTGTGGGGGCAGGGGGCTTCTCCTACAATGAGCAGTTCTTC